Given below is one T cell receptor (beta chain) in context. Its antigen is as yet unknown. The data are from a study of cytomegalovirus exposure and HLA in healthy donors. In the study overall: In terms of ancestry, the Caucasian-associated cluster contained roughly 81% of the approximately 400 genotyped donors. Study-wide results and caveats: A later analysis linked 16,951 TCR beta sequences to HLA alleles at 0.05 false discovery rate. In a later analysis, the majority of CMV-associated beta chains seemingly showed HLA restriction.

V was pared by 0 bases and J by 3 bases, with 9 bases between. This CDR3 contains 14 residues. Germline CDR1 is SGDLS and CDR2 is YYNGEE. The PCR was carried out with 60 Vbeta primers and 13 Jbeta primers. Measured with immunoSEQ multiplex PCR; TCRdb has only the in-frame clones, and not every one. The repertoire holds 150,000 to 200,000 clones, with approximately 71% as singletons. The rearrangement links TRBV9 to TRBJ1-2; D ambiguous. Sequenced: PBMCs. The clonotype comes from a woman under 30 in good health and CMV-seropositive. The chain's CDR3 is CASSVGWQDYGYTF. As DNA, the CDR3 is TGTGCCAGCAGCGTAGGGTGGCAGGACTATGGCTACACCTTC.